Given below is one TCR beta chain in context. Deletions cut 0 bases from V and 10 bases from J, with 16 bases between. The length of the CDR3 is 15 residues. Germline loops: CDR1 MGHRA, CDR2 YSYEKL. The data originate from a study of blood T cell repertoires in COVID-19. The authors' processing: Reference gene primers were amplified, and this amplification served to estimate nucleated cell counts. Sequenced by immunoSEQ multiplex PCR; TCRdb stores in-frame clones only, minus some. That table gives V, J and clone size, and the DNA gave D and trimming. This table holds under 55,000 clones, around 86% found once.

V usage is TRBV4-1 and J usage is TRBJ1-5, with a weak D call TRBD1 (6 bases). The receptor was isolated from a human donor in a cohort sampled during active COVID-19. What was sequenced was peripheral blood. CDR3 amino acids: CASSQDLDRRPPQHF. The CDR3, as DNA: TGCGCCAGCAGCCAAGATCTCGACAGGCGTCCACCCCAGCATTTT.